This T cell receptor (beta chain) was sequenced during a study of blood T cell repertoires in COVID-19. At the level of the study: COVID-19 samples, acute and convalescent, were from the United States, Italy and Spain. T cells, B-cell-depleted T cells, or PBMCs provided the cDNA or gDNA that served as material.

Deletions cut 1 base from V and 6 bases from J, with 16 bases between. This CDR3 is built from 16 residues. The germline V gene has CDR1 MGHRA and CDR2 YSYEKL. How the authors handled the data: Amplifying reference gene primers gave estimates of nucleated cell counts. Measured with immunoSEQ multiplex PCR; TCRdb has only the in-frame clones, and not every one. V, J and clone size are those of that table, while D and trimming were read from the DNA. The sample records 25,000 to 30,000 clones, roughly 80% being singletons. The chain uses TRBV4-1 and TRBJ2-1; D not resolved. Material: peripheral blood. The receptor was isolated from a human donor in a cohort sampled during active COVID-19. CDR3 loop: CASSQARLKGGNEQFF. In DNA form, the CDR3 reads TGCGCCAGCAGCCAAGCTAGGCTTAAAGGTGGCAATGAGCAGTTCTTC.